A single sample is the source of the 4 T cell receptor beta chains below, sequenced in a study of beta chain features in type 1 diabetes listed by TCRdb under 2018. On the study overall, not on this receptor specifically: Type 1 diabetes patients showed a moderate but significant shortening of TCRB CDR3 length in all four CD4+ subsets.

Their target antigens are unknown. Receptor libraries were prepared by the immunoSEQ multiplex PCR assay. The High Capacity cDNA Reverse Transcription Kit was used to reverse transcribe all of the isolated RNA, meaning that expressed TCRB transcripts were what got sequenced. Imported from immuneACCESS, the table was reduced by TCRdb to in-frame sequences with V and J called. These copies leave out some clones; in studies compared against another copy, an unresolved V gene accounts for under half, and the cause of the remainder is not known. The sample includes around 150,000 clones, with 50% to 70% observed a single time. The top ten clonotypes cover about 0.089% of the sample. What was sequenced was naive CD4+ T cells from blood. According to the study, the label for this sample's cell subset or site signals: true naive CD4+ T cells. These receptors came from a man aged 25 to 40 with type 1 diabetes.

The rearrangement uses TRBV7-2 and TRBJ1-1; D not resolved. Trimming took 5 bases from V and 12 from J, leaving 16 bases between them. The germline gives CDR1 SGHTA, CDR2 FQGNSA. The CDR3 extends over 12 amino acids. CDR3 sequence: CASSLAVGLPFF. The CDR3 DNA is TGTGCCAGCAGCCTCGCAGTGGGGTTACCTTTCTTT. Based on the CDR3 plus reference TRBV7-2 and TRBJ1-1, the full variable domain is GAGVSQSPSNKVTEKGKDVELRCDPISGHTALYWYRQSLGQGLEFLIYFQGNSAPDKSGLPSDRFSAERTGGSVSTLTIQRTQQEDSAVYLCASSLAVGLPFFGQGTRLTVV.

The chain's CDR3 is CASSIVGTGNTEAFF. The CDR3 DNA sequence: TGTGCCAGTAGTATAGTCGGGACAGGGAACACTGAAGCTTTCTTT. The chain joins TRBV19 to TRBJ1-1; 8 nucleotides line up with TRBD1. CDR1 is LNHDA and CDR2 is SQIVND in the germline V gene (reference sequence). The ends lost 1 base at V and 1 base at J; junction bases unmatched: 2. The CDR3 is 15 amino acids.

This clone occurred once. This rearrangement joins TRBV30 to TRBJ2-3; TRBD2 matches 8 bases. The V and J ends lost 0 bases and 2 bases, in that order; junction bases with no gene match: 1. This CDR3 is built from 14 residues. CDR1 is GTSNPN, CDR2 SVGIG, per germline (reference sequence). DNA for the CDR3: TGTGCCTGGAGTGTTAGCGGGGTCACAGATACGCAGTATTTT. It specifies CAWSVSGVTDTQYF.

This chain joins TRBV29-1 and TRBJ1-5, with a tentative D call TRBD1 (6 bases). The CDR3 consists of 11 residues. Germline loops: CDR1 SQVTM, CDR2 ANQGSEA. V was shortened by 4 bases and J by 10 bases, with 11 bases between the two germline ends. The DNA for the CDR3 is TGCAGCGTTGGCCAACAGGGTCCCCAGCATTTT. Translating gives CSVGQQGPQHF.